This T cell receptor beta chain was recovered during a study of shared clonotypes between healthy human individuals. Whole-study results and caveats: The small donor group covered limited genetic and exposure diversity. The sharing of around 5% of naive CD4 clonotypes was seen across a handful of donors.

A word on this clone: Antigen specificity is unknown.

The CDR3 totals 17 residues. Some clones are missing from TCRdb's copy, which holds only in-frame ones; the method was immunoSEQ multiplex PCR. The sample has approximately 600,000 clones; approximately 95% are singletons. Positively selected for CCR7, the CD45RO-negative cells used as naive CD8 cells excluded terminally differentiated effector memory CD45RA+ cells. The donors, healthy adults who were HIV-negative, had experienced no recent acute infections or vaccinations. The genes are TRBV5-2 and TRBJ1-6. TRBV5-2 is listed as a pseudogene. Material: naive CD8+ T cells sorted from blood. The TCR originated in a woman in her 30s in good health. CDR3 sequence: CASSPSLKSSYNSPLHF. DNA for the CDR3: TGCGCCAGCAGCCCATCACTCAAGAGCTCCTATAATTCACCCCTCCACTTT.